This T cell receptor beta chain was found in a study of Graves' ophthalmopathy and Graves' hyperthyroidism. In its sample, this clonotype was seen many times. The CDR3 has 15 amino acids. V shed 0 bases and J shed 5 bases, with 14 bases lying between them. Germline V gene data show CDR1 as SGHRS and CDR2 as YFSETQ. RNA transcripts were the source from which TCR beta CDR3 regions were amplified. HTBI primers were employed in first-round RT-PCR, then a second-round multiplex PCR followed. Each CDR3 protein is one row after TCRdb ran MiXCR on the multiplex PCR reads. This table holds fewer than 250,000 distinct CDR3 sequences, approximately 28% found once.

This clonotype was sampled from a man aged 50 or older with Graves' ophthalmopathy. The chain is built from TRBV5-1 and TRBJ2-5, with D possibly matching TRBD2 (5 bases). Material for sequencing was peripheral blood. This chain's CDR3 is CASSLGVGGQETQYF. CDR3 coding DNA: TGCGCCAGCAGCTTGGGAGTTGGCGGGCAGGAGACCCAGTACTTC.